Shown below are 12 T cell receptor beta chains from a single sample sequenced in a study of vaccination and CD4 T cells after COVID-19 (dated by TCRdb to about 2022). No antigens are known for them. The treatment or condition label corresponds to: roughly 11-day PBMC culture with coronavirus spike peptide pools or control peptides (ViraFEST assay). Libraries were constructed by PCR. Instrument on record: Illumina iSeq 100. DNA from cultured CD4+ T cells was subjected to TCR sequencing with the Oncomine TCR Beta short-read assay at the Johns Hopkins FTIC core. TCRdb reworked the public reads: Q25 trimming with fastp, MiXCR clone assembly, productive beta chains retained. All rows with the same CDR3 protein become a single entry with the most common DNA and genes. The sample has some 19,000 distinct CDR3 sequences on record, around 41% of them singletons. The top ten clones comprise less than 15% of the sample.

Material: cultured CD4+ T cells from blood. These receptors were collected from a human donor with COVID-19.

This sequence joins TRBV6-4 and TRBJ1-2; D is uncertain. Per the germline V gene, CDR1 is MRHNA and CDR2 is SNTAGT. There are 13 residues in the CDR3. Deletions cut 4 bases from V and 7 bases from J, with 13 bases between. The CDR3 sequence: CASSGLGGSGYTF. CDR3 DNA: TGTGCCAGCAGTGGCCTCGGCGGGTCTGGCTACACCTTC.

J is TRBJ1-6 and V is TRBV7-2, with D unclear. Germline V gene data show CDR1 as SGHTA and CDR2 as FQGNSA. The CDR3 extends over 14 amino acids. V shed 1 base and J shed 7 bases, with 8 bases lying between them. The CDR3 coding sequence is TGTGCCAGCAGCTTAGTTATCTCGAATTCACCCCTCCACTTT. Translating it yields CASSLVISNSPLHF.

The rearrangement links TRBV4-3 to TRBJ2-3; TRBD2 matches 12 bases. The J segment lost 4 bases and the V segment lost 0 bases, leaving 5 bases of the junction unmatched. This CDR3 contains 17 residues. Germline V gene lookup returns CDR1 LGHNA and CDR2 YSLEER. The CDR3 coding sequence is TGCGCCAGCAGCCAAGATGCTAGCGGGGGGGCCTCAGATACGCAGTATTTT. Its protein is CASSQDASGGASDTQYF.

There are a few counts of this clonotype. The chain combines TRBV7-2 with TRBJ1-5, with TRBD1 matching over 8 bases. Germline V gives CDR1 SGHTA, CDR2 FQGNSA. After removal of 4 bases from V and 3 bases from J, the junction contained 2 bases not matched to a gene. The CDR3 is 14 residues long. CDR3 protein: CASSWTGSNQPQHF. DNA of the CDR3: TGTGCCAGCAGCTGGACAGGGTCCAATCAGCCCCAGCATTTT.

There are a few counts of this clonotype. V gene TRBV7-2 combines with J gene TRBJ1-3, with D possibly matching TRBD1 (6 bases). CDR1 and CDR2 (germline): SGHTA, FQGNSA. V was pared by 1 base and J by 0 bases, with 13 bases between. This CDR3 region has 17 residues. CDR3 protein: CASSLGGLGHSGNTIYF. CDR3 DNA: TGTGCCAGCAGCTTAGGGGGGCTGGGCCACTCTGGAAACACCATATATTTT.

The chain has TRBV29-1 and TRBJ1-3; D not resolved. The germline V gene encodes CDR1 SQVTM and CDR2 ANQGSEA. The CDR3 has 12 amino acids. The V end lost 6 bases, the J end lost 4 bases, and 10 bases lay between the germline ends. The CDR3 reads CSVHTHGNTIYF. In DNA, the CDR3 is TGCAGCGTGCATACGCACGGAAACACCATATATTTT.

The chain couples TRBV29-1 to TRBJ2-5; 7 positions match TRBD2. V dropped 8 bases and J dropped 1; count of bases not matched to a gene: 10. Germline lookup yields CDR1 SQVTM and CDR2 ANQGSEA. This CDR3 has 14 residues. The CDR3 region has the DNA TGCAGCTGGGGGGAGGGAAGGTCCCAAGAGACCCAGTACTTC. It specifies CSWGEGRSQETQYF.

The V call is TRBV7-2, the J call TRBJ1-1; possible D gene TRBD1, 5 bases. The CDR3 is made up of 15 amino acids. V shed 3 bases and J shed 2 bases, with 13 bases lying between them. Germline values: CDR1 SGHTA, CDR2 FQGNSA. Written as DNA, the CDR3 is TGTGCCAGCAGCTTGGATTTCCAGGGAAACACTGAAGCTTTCTTT. Its translation: CASSLDFQGNTEAFF.

This clonotype has a handful of counts. The chain joins TRBV5-4 to TRBJ1-2; D uncertain. CDR3 size: 16 residues. V was trimmed by 4 bases and J by 4 bases, leaving 20 bases between them. Germline loops: CDR1 SGHNT, CDR2 YYREEE (reference sequence). For the CDR3, the DNA is TGTGCCAGCAGCCCGGATCGGCAGCCTCTAGGCTATGGCTACACCTTC. Its translation: CASSPDRQPLGYGYTF.

This clonotype was counted between two and nine times. This chain connects TRBV10-3 to TRBJ1-2; 7 bases map to TRBD1. Germline-derived CDR1 and CDR2 are ENHRY and SYGVKD. V dropped 5 bases and J dropped 2; count of bases not matched to a gene: 8. The CDR3 contains 15 residues. The CDR3 DNA follows: TGTGCCATCAGTAATTCCGGGACAGACAACTATGGCTACACCTTC. This codes for CAISNSGTDNYGYTF.

The J gene is TRBJ2-3, the V gene TRBV27, with 7 bases lining up with TRBD2. After removal of 2 bases from V and 6 bases from J, the junction contained 8 bases not matched to a gene. Germline V gene sequence: CDR1 MNHEY, CDR2 SMNVEV (reference sequence). The CDR3 consists of 15 residues. In nucleotides, the CDR3 is TGTGCCAGCAGTTTAGCCCTGGCGGGGGTGGATACGCAGTATTTT. It codes for CASSLALAGVDTQYF.

This clonotype was detected a few times. The rearrangement links TRBV19 to TRBJ2-2; 9 bases map to TRBD1. CDR1 and CDR2 (germline): LNHDA, SQIVND (reference sequence). The length of the CDR3 is 19 residues. V lost 6 bases, J lost 7 bases, and 21 bases stayed unmatched. The CDR3 is CASRNDGYGNRGLGGELFF. The CDR3, as DNA: TGTGCCAGTAGGAACGACGGCTACGGAAACAGGGGGCTGGGCGGGGAGCTGTTTTTT.